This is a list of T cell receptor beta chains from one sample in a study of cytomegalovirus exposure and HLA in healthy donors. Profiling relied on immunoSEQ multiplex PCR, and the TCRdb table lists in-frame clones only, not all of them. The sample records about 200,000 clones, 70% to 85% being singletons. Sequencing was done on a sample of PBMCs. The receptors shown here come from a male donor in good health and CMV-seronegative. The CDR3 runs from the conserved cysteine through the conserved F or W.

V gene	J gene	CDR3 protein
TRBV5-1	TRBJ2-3	CASSFGTGGRADTQYF
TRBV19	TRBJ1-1	CASSIDGATEAFF
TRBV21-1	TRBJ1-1	CASTGQVWNTEAFF
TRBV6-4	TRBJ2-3	CASSQLAGVVDTQYF
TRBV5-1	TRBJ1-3	CASSLPTGLLYF
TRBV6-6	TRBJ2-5	CASSYGGRQETQYF
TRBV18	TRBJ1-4	CASSPGLATNEKLFF
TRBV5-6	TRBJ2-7	CASSLVAGEAYEQYF
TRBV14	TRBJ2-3	CASSQQTSGSTDTQYF
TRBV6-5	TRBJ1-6	CASSLQGDDNSPLHF
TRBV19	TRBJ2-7	CASSIEGQGSDEQYF
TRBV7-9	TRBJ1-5	CSSSLSGFWDREGQPQHF
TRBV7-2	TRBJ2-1	CASSFLPTSGGRYNEQFF
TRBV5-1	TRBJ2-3	CASSKASGRDTQYF
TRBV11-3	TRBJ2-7	CASSLDWGTGEQYF
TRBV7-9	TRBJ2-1	CSSSKGVREQFF
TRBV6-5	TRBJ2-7	CASSVERAGVSEQYF
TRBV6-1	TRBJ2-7	CASSTWRFNSYEQYF
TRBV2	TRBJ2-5	CASSVDRGGETQYF
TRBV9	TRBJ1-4	CASSGQGRLPTEKLFF
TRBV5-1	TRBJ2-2	CASRGDLNPGELFF
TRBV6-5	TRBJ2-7	CASSSTGPPYEQYF
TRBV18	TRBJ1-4	CASSSGQGATNEKLFF
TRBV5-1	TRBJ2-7	CASSSGGGSFFHEQYF
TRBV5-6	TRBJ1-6	CASSFNSLYNSPLHF
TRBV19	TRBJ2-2	CASFRGQGITGELFF
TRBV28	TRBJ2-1	CASIPSGSYEQFF
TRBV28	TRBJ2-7	CASSSGQPSYEQYF
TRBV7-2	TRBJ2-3	CASSFTGTGTRYTQYF
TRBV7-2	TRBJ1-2	CASSLLGQLGGYTF
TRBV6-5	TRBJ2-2	CAVVAGDTGELFF
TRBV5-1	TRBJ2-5	CASSLGGGETQYF
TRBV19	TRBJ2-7	CASSLSRQSDEQYF
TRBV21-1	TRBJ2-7	CASSKGGGYEQYF
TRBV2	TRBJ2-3	CASSVGVGDTQYF
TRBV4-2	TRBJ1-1	CASSQDRMNTEAFF
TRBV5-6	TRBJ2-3	CASSFVGRDTQYF
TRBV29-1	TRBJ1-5	CSVWTGGSHQHF
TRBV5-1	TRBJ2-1	CASSLAQGRYNEQFF
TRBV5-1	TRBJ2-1	CASSLVAGLNEQFF
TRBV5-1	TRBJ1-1	CASSLAMAPNTEAFF
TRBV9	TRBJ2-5	CASSVGRAGTGQETQYF
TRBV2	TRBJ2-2	CASSVQRETNTGELFF
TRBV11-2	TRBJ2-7	CASSLVVTSGISYEQYF
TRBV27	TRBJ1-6	CASSTYRDRGYNSPLHF
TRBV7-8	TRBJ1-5	CTSSLVPGVSNQPQHF
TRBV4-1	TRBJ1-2	CASSRWVPGTGRGYTF
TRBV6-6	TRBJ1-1	CASSDRGSNTEAFF
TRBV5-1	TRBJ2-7	CASSLGVGGSYEQYF
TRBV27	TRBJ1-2	CASSLIQGSYGYTF
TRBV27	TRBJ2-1	CASSLFGGGTYNEQFF
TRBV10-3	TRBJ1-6	CAITGGNNSPLHF
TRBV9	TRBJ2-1	CASSVERERPYNEQFF
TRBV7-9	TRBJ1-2	CASSFPDRGGYTF
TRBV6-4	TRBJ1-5	CASSATGGQPQHF
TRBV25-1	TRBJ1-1	CASSSSGTGAKAFF
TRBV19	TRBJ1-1	CASSRLEWTEAFF
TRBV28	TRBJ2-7	CASSFIGLGTSGRYEQYF
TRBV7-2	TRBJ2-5	CASSFLGGAQETQYF